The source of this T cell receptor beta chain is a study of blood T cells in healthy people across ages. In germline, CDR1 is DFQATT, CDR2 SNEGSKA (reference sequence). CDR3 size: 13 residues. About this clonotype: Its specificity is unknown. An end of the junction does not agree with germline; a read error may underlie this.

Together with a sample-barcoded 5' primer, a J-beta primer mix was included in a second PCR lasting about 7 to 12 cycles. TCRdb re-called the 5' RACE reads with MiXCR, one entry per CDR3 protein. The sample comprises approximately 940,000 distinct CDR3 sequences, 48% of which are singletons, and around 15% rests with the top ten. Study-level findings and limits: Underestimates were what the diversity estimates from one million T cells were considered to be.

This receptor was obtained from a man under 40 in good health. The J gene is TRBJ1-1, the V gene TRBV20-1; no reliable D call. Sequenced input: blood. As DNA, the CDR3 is TGCAGTACTAGAGTCACGGCGAACACTGAAGCTTTCTTT. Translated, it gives CSTRVTANTEAFF.